These 16 T cell receptor beta chains share one sample of origin, sequenced in a study of blood T cell repertoires in COVID-19. Produced via immunoSEQ multiplex PCR; TCRdb's table is partial and in-frame only. The sample has about 380,000 clones, about 85% seen once. Sequenced material: peripheral blood. The source of these receptors is a woman in her late teens or twenties with acute or convalescent COVID-19.

V usage is TRBV7-2 and J usage is TRBJ2-7; tentative D call: TRBD2 (6 bases). From germline, CDR1 is SGHTA and CDR2 FQGNSA. This CDR3 region has 15 residues. Trimming took off 4 bases at V and 2 bases at J, with 15 bases between the two ends. CDR3 nucleotides: TGTGCCAGCAGCTGGGGTTGGGGGGTCACCTACGAGCAGTACTTC. This translates into CASSWGWGVTYEQYF.

V is TRBV7-9 and J is TRBJ1-5; 8 nucleotides line up with TRBD1. The germline V gene has CDR1 SEHNR and CDR2 FQNEAQ (reference sequence). This CDR3 has 16 amino acids. Trimming cost V 5 bases and J 0 bases; bases outside gene matches: 6. The CDR3 protein is CASSPTGVGSNQPQHF. DNA of the CDR3: TGTGCCAGCAGCCCGACAGGGGTGGGTAGCAATCAGCCCCAGCATTTT.

The genes are TRBV27 and TRBJ1-3; 10 positions agree with TRBD1. The length of the CDR3 is 15 residues. The trim removed 6 bases at V and 4 bases at J, leaving 6 bases unmatched. Germline CDR1 and CDR2: MNHEY and SMNVEV (reference sequence). The CDR3 region has the DNA TGTGCCAGCAGCCTGGACAGGGGGGTCGGAAACACCATATATTTT. This codes for CASSLDRGVGNTIYF.

For this clone: This CDR3 is also generated by other DNA sequences in the sample. The rearrangement joins TRBV5-1 to TRBJ2-2; 10 nucleotides agree with TRBD1. The CDR3 has 15 residues. Trimming cost V 4 bases and J 5 bases; bases outside gene matches: 5. Germline CDR1 reads SGHRS; CDR2 reads YFSETQ. The CDR3 nucleotides are TGCGCCAGCAGCCTGACAGGGGGCGGAACCGGGGAGCTGTTTTTT. Protein product: CASSLTGGGTGELFF. Together with reference TRBV5-1 and TRBJ2-2, the CDR3 gives the full variable domain: KAGVTQTPRYLIKTRGQQVTLSCSPISGHRSVSWYQQTPGQGLQFLFEYFSETQRNKGNFPGRFSGRQFSNSRSEMNVSTLELGDSALYLCASSLTGGGTGELFFGEGSRLTVL.

This chain connects TRBV12-3 or TRBV12-4 to TRBJ2-7; 7 bases fit TRBD2. Trimming at V came to 5 bases and at J to 2 bases, leaving 3 bases not matched to a gene. CDR3 length: 13 residues. CDR3 nucleotides: TGTGCCAGCAGTAGACTAGCCGCCTACGAGCAGTACTTC. Protein sequence: CASSRLAAYEQYF.

The chain uses TRBV6-5 and TRBJ2-4; 10 bases are a match to TRBD1. The length of the CDR3 is 16 residues. V trimming: 4 bases; J trimming: 2 bases; junction bases outside the gene matches: 5. The germline CDR1 and CDR2 sequences are MNHEY and SVGAGI. The CDR3 protein is CASSSGQGITKNIQYF. DNA of the CDR3: TGTGCCAGCAGTTCGGGACAGGGGATTACCAAAAACATTCAGTACTTC.

This rearrangement joins TRBV18 to TRBJ2-5; D unclear. The CDR3 length is 13 residues. The germline V and J ends were trimmed by 3 bases and 0 bases, with 5 bases remaining between them. The germline CDR1 and CDR2 sequences are KGHSH and LQKENI. Written as DNA, the CDR3 is TGTGCCAGCTCACCTGGGCACCAAGAGACCCAGTACTTC. Translating it yields CASSPGHQETQYF.

This sequence joins TRBV20-1 and TRBJ1-2; D is perhaps TRBD1 (6 bases). CDR1 DFQATT and CDR2 SNEGSKA come from the germline V gene (reference sequence). The V gene lost 0 bases and the J gene lost 7 bases, with 6 bases spanning the gap. The CDR3 extends over 11 amino acids. The CDR3 loop is CSAREDSGYTF. DNA of the CDR3: TGCAGTGCTAGAGAGGACAGTGGCTACACCTTC.

V gene TRBV15 combines with J gene TRBJ1-5; D may be TRBD1 (5 bases). The germline V gene encodes CDR1 LNHNV and CDR2 YYDKDF (reference sequence). The CDR3 totals 16 residues. V was trimmed by 5 bases and J by 0 bases, leaving 14 bases between them. CDR3 bases: TGTGCCACCAGCCCCGAGCGGGGGAGTAGCAATCAGCCCCAGCATTTT. Encoded protein: CATSPERGSSNQPQHF.

The CDR3 loop reads CASSGGLGTDTQYF. The CDR3 DNA is TGTGCCAGTAGTGGGGGCCTAGGCACAGATACGCAGTATTTT. The genes are TRBV19 and TRBJ2-3, with TRBD1 as a possible D gene (6 bases). Germline-derived CDR1 and CDR2 are LNHDA and SQIVND (reference sequence). The V end lost 5 bases, the J end lost 1 base, and 10 bases lay between the germline ends. This CDR3 region has 14 residues.

This clone was detected only once. The chain couples TRBV6-5 to TRBJ1-6; D remains unclear. CDR1 is MNHEY and CDR2 is SVGAGI in the germline V gene. V shed 8 bases and J shed 8 bases, with 16 bases lying between them. The CDR3 spans 14 residues. As DNA, the CDR3 is TGTGCCAGCGGCTACGGACTCCTTCATTCACCCCTCCACTTT. Translated, it gives CASGYGLLHSPLHF.

The chain has TRBV9 and TRBJ1-2, with 8 bases lining up with TRBD1. Germline V gene lookup returns CDR1 SGDLS and CDR2 YYNGEE. J lost 3 bases, V lost 3 bases, and 10 bases had no gene match. The CDR3 is 16 amino acids. DNA of the CDR3: TGTGCCAGCAGCGCGGGGGACAACAGGGGGGACTATGGCTACACCTTC. This encodes CASSAGDNRGDYGYTF. Variable domain in full (rest from reference TRBV9 and TRBJ1-2): DSGVTQTPKHLITATGQRVTLRCSPRSGDLSVYWYQQSLDQGLQFLIQYYNGEERAKGNILERFSAQQFPDLHSELNLSSLELGDSALYFCASSAGDNRGDYGYTFGSGTRLTVV.

V gene TRBV5-1 combines with J gene TRBJ2-7, with 7 bases fitting TRBD2. Germline-derived CDR1 and CDR2 are SGHRS and YFSETQ. The trim removed 4 bases at V and 5 bases at J, leaving 9 bases unmatched. The CDR3 extends over 14 amino acids. CDR3 bases: TGCGCCAGCAGCGGGAGGGGCAGGGACGACGAGCAGTACTTC. It yields the protein CASSGRGRDDEQYF.

V gene TRBV2 combines with J gene TRBJ1-1, with TRBD1 matching over 7 bases. V trimming: 7 bases; J trimming: 4 bases; junction bases outside the gene matches: 9. This CDR3 has 14 residues. Germline CDR1 reads SNHLY; CDR2 reads FYNNEI. In DNA, the CDR3 is TGTGCCAGCACTCCCGAGGGGGCGAGCACTGAAGCTTTCTTT. It encodes CASTPEGASTEAFF.

V gene TRBV5-1 combines with J gene TRBJ2-3, with D tentatively TRBD1 (6 bases). Per germline, CDR1 SGHRS and CDR2 YFSETQ. CDR3 length: 15 amino acids. Trimming left V 4 bases short and J 2 bases short, with 14 bases between. The DNA of the CDR3 is TGCGCCAGCAGCCCAAGGGGGACACCCACAGATACGCAGTATTTT. Translating gives CASSPRGTPTDTQYF.

This clone was seen only once. The chain carries TRBV6-5 and TRBJ2-5, with TRBD1 matching 7 bases. CDR1 and CDR2 (germline): MNHEY, SVGAGI. Germline trimming cut 4 bases from V and 2 bases from J; bases unmatched to any gene: 10. This CDR3 has 16 amino acids. The CDR3 reads CASSSYYGQAQETQYF. The CDR3 DNA reads TGTGCCAGCAGTTCATACTACGGACAGGCACAAGAGACCCAGTACTTC.